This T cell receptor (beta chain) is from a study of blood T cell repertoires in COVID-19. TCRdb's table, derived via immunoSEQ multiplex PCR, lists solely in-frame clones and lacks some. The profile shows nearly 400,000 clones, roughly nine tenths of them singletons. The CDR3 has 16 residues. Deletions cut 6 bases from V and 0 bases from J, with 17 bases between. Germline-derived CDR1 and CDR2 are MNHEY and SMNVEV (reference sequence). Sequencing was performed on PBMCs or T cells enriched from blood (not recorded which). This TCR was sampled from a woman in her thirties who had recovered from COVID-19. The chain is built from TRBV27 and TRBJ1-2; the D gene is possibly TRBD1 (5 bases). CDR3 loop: CASRPLPTTANYGYTF. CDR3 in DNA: TGTGCCAGCAGACCCCTCCCTACGACAGCTAACTATGGCTACACCTTC.